This entry features one T cell receptor beta chain sequence. Its antigen is undetermined. Germline V lookup: CDR1 DFQATT, CDR2 SNEGSKA (reference sequence). The CDR3 has 11 amino acids. Trimming pared 3 bases from V and 2 bases from J, leaving 4 bases between. Here immunoSEQ multiplex PCR was the method, and the copy in TCRdb shows in-frame clones only, minus some. Altogether under 100,000 clones are present, around 67% being singletons, with the ten largest covering roughly 25%. These data belong to a study of CD8 T cell repertoires and HIV-1 epitope variants. Study-wide background: Control wells had CMV/EBV/flu peptides, negative Ebola AY9, or no peptide. Separate from the cultures, 1M uncultured T cells served as baseline.

General study points: About 5 clonotypes recognized Nef KF9, one HW9, none TAALDMSHF. Under 10 antigen-specific TCR beta clonotypes were found; over 5 seemed cross-reactive to variants.

The genes are TRBV20-1 and TRBJ1-2; unclear D gene. The origin of this receptor is a male donor with HIV. The sequenced sample was uncultured baseline CD8+ T cells from peripheral blood mononuclear cells (PBMCs). This chain's CDR3 is CSASGNYGYTF. CDR3 coding DNA: TGCAGTGCTAGCGGGAACTATGGCTACACCTTC.